Sequencing of this T cell receptor beta chain was carried out in a study of shared clonotypes between healthy human individuals. For the study at large: Used for every donor were three CD4 naive, three CD4 memory, two CD8 naive and one CD8 memory plate.

To note about this clone: Its antigen is currently unknown.

Whole-study results and caveats: Sorted-subset sequencing, rarefaction showed, was incomplete despite large depth.

Germline V gives CDR1 SGDLS, CDR2 YYNGEE. V was shortened by 4 bases and J by 3 bases, with 8 bases between the two germline ends. This CDR3 has 12 residues. Measured with immunoSEQ multiplex PCR; TCRdb has only the in-frame clones, and not every one. This sample has roughly 2,300,000 clones; about 90% occur once, and the top ten carry around 0.38%. This receptor was identified in a man aged 18 to 35 in good health. Some clones in this sample may be carry-over from other donors' samples. The sample consisted of naive CD4+ T cells from PBMCs. As to subset: CD45RA+ positively selected. The chain combines TRBV9 with TRBJ2-7; either TRBD1 or TRBD2 may fit D (5 bases each). The CDR3 DNA follows: TGTGCCAGCAGCCGGGGCGGCTACGAGCAGTACTTC. Its translation is CASSRGGYEQYF.